The sequence of this T cell receptor beta chain was determined in a study of Ad26.COV2.S vaccination and SARS-CoV-2 variants. Study-level background: It was the COV1001 Ad26.COV2.S trial arm that included the donor. Recipients of Ad26.COV2.S got it intramuscularly, once or twice 56 days apart.

Treatment here: about 20 received Ad26.COV2.S at low or high dose, single or two shots; a few received placebo; per-sample allocation not given. On day 63 after the first injection, vaccine and placebo recipients gave samples. Germline V gene lookup returns CDR1 SGHVS and CDR2 FNYEAQ. Trimming took 3 bases from V and 0 from J, leaving 11 bases between them. The CDR3 extends over 16 amino acids. General study points: Researchers reported similar non-spike TCR breadth in vaccine and placebo recipients.

The assay was immunoSEQ multiplex PCR, and TCRdb's table has in-frame clones only and misses some. In the table there are 400,000 to 450,000 clones, about 90% of which are singletons. As to this clone: Its cognate antigen is unknown.

The source was peripheral blood, collected in a trial of Ad26.COV2.S vaccine versus placebo. The source of this sequence is a person between 18 and 65 years old who received the Ad26.COV2.S COVID-19 vaccine or a placebo. V and J are TRBV7-6 and TRBJ1-4; D gene ambiguous. This CDR3 reads CASSLAPWSTNEKLFF. CDR3 nucleotide sequence: TGTGCCAGCAGCTTGGCCCCGTGGTCAACTAATGAAAAACTGTTTTTT.